Listed below are T cell receptor beta chains from one sample, sequenced in a study of immune evolution from preneoplasia to lung adenocarcinoma. The protocol was immunoSEQ multiplex PCR, while the TCRdb copy is restricted to in-frame clones and leaves out a portion. Of some 800 clones listed, approximately 84% are singletons. Sequencing was performed on FFPE atypical adenomatous hyperplasia tissue from the lung. These receptors originate from a person aged 70 to 85 with lung adenocarcinoma. Each CDR3 is given with its conserved first and last residue. A D gene is named only where the DNA matches it firmly. The listing skips clone size in some rows; elsewhere it reads once, few, many or a size class.

TRBJ2-2,TRBD2,.,TRBV4-1,TGCGCCAGCAGCCCGAGCGGGGGGGCCGACACCGGGGAGCTGTTTTTT,CASSPSGGADTGELFF
TRBJ2-7,.,.,TRBV19,TGTGCCAGTACAGGGAACCACGAGCAGTACTTC,CASTGNHEQYF
TRBJ1-1,.,.,TRBV21-1,TGTGCCAGCAGCAAAAATTCCCTAGGGGCTAACACTGAAGCTTTCTTT,CASSKNSLGANTEAFF
TRBJ2-2,.,.,TRBV10-1,TGCGCCAGCAGTGAACAATCGGGTGGGGAGCTGTTTTTT,CASSEQSGGELFF
TRBJ2-3,.,few,TRBV28,TGTGCCAGCAGTTTACCTAGCGAGCTCACAGATACGCAGTATTTT,CASSLPSELTDTQYF
TRBJ1-5,.,.,TRBV30,TGTGCCTGGAAGTGGCGTCCTAATCAGCCCCAGCATTTT,CAWKWRPNQPQHF
TRBJ1-1,.,few,TRBV7-9,TGTGCCAGCAGCTCAAAGGGGGGGGCCCAGGTTAGTTTCTTT,CASSSKGGAQVSFF
TRBJ1-6,.,.,TRBV7-9,TGTGCCAGCAGCTTAGAGGGCGTTGGATCACCCCTCCACTTT,CASSLEGVGSPLHF
TRBJ2-7,.,.,TRBV6-5,TGTGCCAGCACCCTGACTAGTACCTCCTACGAGCAGTACTTC,CASTLTSTSYEQYF
TRBJ2-2,.,.,TRBV6-1,TGTGCCAGCAGTGAATTAAGTGGGGAGCTGTTTTTT,CASSELSGELFF
TRBJ2-3,TRBD1,.,TRBV30,TGTGCCTCTACGGACCCGCTGACAGGGAGAAGGTGGAATGCGCAGTATTTT,CASTDPLTGRRWNAQYF
TRBJ2-3,TRBD2,.,TRBV6-5,TGTGCCAGCAGCCCCGGGACTAGCTCTTTCGATACGCAGTATTTT,CASSPGTSSFDTQYF
TRBJ2-1,.,.,TRBV6-5,TGTGCCAGCAGTTACTCTTCGGGGGGCAACGATAATGAGCAGTTCTTC,CASSYSSGGNDNEQFF
TRBJ1-1,TRBD1,.,TRBV27,TGTGCCAGCCGAAGGACAGGGACAAACACTGAAGCTTTCTTT,CASRRTGTNTEAFF
TRBJ2-1,TRBD2,.,TRBV6-4,TGTGCCAGCAGTGATATTAGCGGGGTAAATGAGCAGTTCTTC,CASSDISGVNEQFF
TRBJ2-7,.,.,TRBV4-2,TGTGCCAGCAGCCAAGGGAGCAGGGGACCCTACGAGCAGTACTTC,CASSQGSRGPYEQYF
TRBJ2-5,TRBD2,.,TRBV27,TGTGCCAGCCCGTTGGTCGCGGGGGTCCGCTCTAAACAAGAGACCCAGTACTTC,CASPLVAGVRSKQETQYF
TRBJ2-5,TRBD2,.,TRBV15,TGTGCCACCAGCAGAGCGACTAGCGGGATTGAGACCCAGTACTTC,CATSRATSGIETQYF
TRBJ2-1,.,once,TRBV10-1,TGCGCCAGCAGTGATGGGCTGGTGGGCAATGAGCAGTTCTTC,CASSDGLVGNEQFF
TRBJ1-2,.,.,TRBV19,TGTGCCAGTACCCGCCGCCAAGGGAACTATGGCTACACCTTC,CASTRRQGNYGYTF
TRBJ2-7,TRBD2,.,TRBV7-3,TGTGCCAGCAGCCTCAGCGGGAGCTCCTACGAGCAGTACTTC,CASSLSGSSYEQYF
TRBJ2-7,.,.,TRBV18,TGTGCCAGCTCACCAGGTGGGGGCATTGGGTCCTACGAGCAGTACTTC,CASSPGGGIGSYEQYF
TRBJ1-1,.,.,TRBV5-1,TGCGCCAGCAGCTTGGGCCCGAACACTGAAGCTTTCTTT,CASSLGPNTEAFF
TRBJ2-4,.,.,TRBV5-8,TGTGCCAGTCCGTTCGACATTCAGTACTTC,CASPFDIQYF
TRBJ2-7,TRBD2,.,TRBV6-5,TGTGCCAGCAGCCGAGCGGGAGGCTCCTACGAGCAGTACTTC,CASSRAGGSYEQYF
TRBJ1-5,.,.,TRBV19,TGTGCCAGTAGTATATCAGGGGTTAGCAATCAGCCCCAGCATTTT,CASSISGVSNQPQHF
TRBJ2-7,.,.,TRBV5-1,TGCGCCAGCAGCTTGGACAACTACGAGCAGTACTTC,CASSLDNYEQYF
TRBJ1-5,TRBD1,once,TRBV18,TGTGACAGCTCACAGGACAGGGGGTACCATCAGCCCCAGCATTTT,CDSSQDRGYHQPQHF
TRBJ1-6,.,.,TRBV30,TGTGCCTGGGCTAGGACAGTATCACCCCTCCACTTT,CAWARTVSPLHF
TRBJ1-2,TRBD1,.,TRBV29-1,TGCAGCGTGGCTCTACAGGGGGCGGGCTATGGCTACACCTTC,CSVALQGAGYGYTF
TRBJ1-4,TRBD1,.,TRBV2,TGTGCCAGCAGCGGACAGGGTGAGGAAAAACTGTTTTTT,CASSGQGEEKLFF
TRBJ2-7,.,.,TRBV29-1,TGCAGCGGGGGGTTCAGCGACTACGAGCAGTACTTC,CSGGFSDYEQYF
TRBJ1-1,TRBD1,.,TRBV15,TGTGCCACCAGCAGTCTTAACAGGGGGGCCATGAACACTGAAGCTTTCTTT,CATSSLNRGAMNTEAFF
TRBJ1-2,.,few,TRBV5-6,TGTGCCAGCAGCTTAGTATCCCCCGGAGCAGACGAGAGCTATGGCTACACCTTC,CASSLVSPGADESYGYTF
TRBJ1-1,.,once,TRBV20-1,TGCAGTGCTAGACAGGGTCCTGAAGCTTTCTTT,CSARQGPEAFF
TRBJ1-1,TRBD1,.,TRBV14,TGTGCCAGCAACCGGGACAGGGGGCTGGCTTTCTTT,CASNRDRGLAFF
TRBJ2-2,TRBD1,.,TRBV11-3,TGTGCCAGCAGCTTTGGGCAGGGGGCACCCGGGGAGCTGTTTTTT,CASSFGQGAPGELFF
TRBJ1-2,TRBD1,.,TRBV28,TGTGCCAGCGAGGGACAGGGGGCTGTTGGCTACACCTTC,CASEGQGAVGYTF
TRBJ1-5,.,few,TRBV7-2,TGTGCCAGCAGCTTAGTTCCACAGGAGGATCAGCCCCAGCATTTT,CASSLVPQEDQPQHF
TRBJ1-2,TRBD1,.,TRBV11-2,TGTGCCAGCAGTCTCGACAGGGCTGGTGGCTACACCTTC,CASSLDRAGGYTF
TRBJ2-7,TRBD1,.,TRBV4-1,TGCGCCAGCACCCGGGACAGGGGATCCTACGAGCAGTACTTC,CASTRDRGSYEQYF
TRBJ1-4,.,.,TRBV25-1,TGTGCCAGCAGTGAATCCTACGACAGTCTGAATGAAAAACTGTTTTTT,CASSESYDSLNEKLFF
TRBJ2-1,.,.,TRBV6-1,TGTGCCAGCAGTGCCTTAGTCGGGAATGAGCAGTTCTTC,CASSALVGNEQFF
TRBJ1-1,.,.,TRBV27,TGTGCCAGCAGTTTATCCGGTAGAACTGAAGCTTTCTTT,CASSLSGRTEAFF
TRBJ2-3,.,once,TRBV5-5,TGTGCCAGCAGCTTGGTATCGGTACAGGGTCGCACAGATACGCAGTATTTT,CASSLVSVQGRTDTQYF
TRBJ2-3,.,few,TRBV5-1,TGCGCCAGCAGAGAACAGGCGATTAGCACAGATACGCAGTATTTT,CASREQAISTDTQYF
TRBJ2-3,.,once,TRBV10-3,TGTGCCATCAGTGAGATGCAAAGGGGTAACACAGATACGCAGTATTTT,CAISEMQRGNTDTQYF
TRBJ1-2,.,.,TRBV6-5,TGTGCCAGCAGTGCACAGGGCGGCCCTAACTATGGCTACACCTTC,CASSAQGGPNYGYTF
TRBJ2-7,.,.,TRBV6-5,TGTGCCAGCATTAATCCAGTCCCCTACGAGCAGTACTTC,CASINPVPYEQYF
TRBJ2-5,.,.,TRBV25-1,TGTGCCAGCAGAAGTGGGAACGTAAAGACCCAGTACTTC,CASRSGNVKTQYF
TRBJ1-4,TRBD1,.,TRBV7-8,TGTGCCAGCAGCTCGACAGGGCGAGGAGGTGAAAAACTGTTTTTT,CASSSTGRGGEKLFF
TRBJ1-2,.,once,TRBV6-5,TGTGCCACCGCGGACAGTCTCCACCTTGGCTACACCTTC,CATADSLHLGYTF
TRBJ2-4,.,.,TRBV14,TGTGCCAGCAGCCAAGAAGCCCACAGAGACTTAGCCAAAAACATTCAGTACTTC,CASSQEAHRDLAKNIQYF